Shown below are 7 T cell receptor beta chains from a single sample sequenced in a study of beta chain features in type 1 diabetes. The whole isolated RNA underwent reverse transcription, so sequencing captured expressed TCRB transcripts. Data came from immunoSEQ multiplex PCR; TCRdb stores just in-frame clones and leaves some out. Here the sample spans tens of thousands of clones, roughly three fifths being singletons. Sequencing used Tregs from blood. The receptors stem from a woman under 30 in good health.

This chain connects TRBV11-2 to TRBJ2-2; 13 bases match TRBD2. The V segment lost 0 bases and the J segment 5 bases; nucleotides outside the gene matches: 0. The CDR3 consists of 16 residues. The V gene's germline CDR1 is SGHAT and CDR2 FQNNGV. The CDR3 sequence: CASSLELAGGTGELFF. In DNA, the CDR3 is TGTGCCAGCAGCTTAGAACTAGCGGGAGGGACCGGGGAGCTGTTTTTT.

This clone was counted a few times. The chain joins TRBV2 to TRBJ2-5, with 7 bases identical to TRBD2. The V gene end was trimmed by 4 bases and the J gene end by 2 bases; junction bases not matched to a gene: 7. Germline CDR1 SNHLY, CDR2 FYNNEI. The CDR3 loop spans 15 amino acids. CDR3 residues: CASSVQAGPQETQYF. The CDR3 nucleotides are TGTGCCAGCAGTGTACAAGCGGGGCCGCAAGAGACCCAGTACTTC.

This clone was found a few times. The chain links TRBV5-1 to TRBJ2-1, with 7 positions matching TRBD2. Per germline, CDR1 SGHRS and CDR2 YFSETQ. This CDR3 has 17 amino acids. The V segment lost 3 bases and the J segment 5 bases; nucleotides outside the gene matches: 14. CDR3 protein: CASSSGSGGSPNNEQFF. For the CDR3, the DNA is TGCGCCAGCAGCTCCGGGTCAGGCGGGAGTCCCAACAATGAGCAGTTCTTC.

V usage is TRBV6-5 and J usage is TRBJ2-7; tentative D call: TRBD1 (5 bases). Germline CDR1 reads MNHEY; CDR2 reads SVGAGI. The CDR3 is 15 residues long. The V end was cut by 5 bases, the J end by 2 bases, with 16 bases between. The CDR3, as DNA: TGTGCCAGCAGTCCAGCCCTGAGACAGACCTACGAGCAGTACTTC. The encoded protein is CASSPALRQTYEQYF.

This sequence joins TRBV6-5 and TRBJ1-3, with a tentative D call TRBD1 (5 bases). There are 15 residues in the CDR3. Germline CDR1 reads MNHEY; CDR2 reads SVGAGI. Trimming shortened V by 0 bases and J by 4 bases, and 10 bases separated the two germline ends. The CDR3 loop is CASSYSSGLGNTIYF. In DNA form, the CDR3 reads TGTGCCAGCAGTTACTCCTCGGGACTCGGAAACACCATATATTTT.

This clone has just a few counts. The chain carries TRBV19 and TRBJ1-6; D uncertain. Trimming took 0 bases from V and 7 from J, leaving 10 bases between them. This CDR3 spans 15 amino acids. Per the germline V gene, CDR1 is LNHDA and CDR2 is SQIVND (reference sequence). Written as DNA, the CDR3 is TGTGCCAGTAGTATAGAAGCGGCAGCGAATTCACCCCTCCACTTT. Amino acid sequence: CASSIEAAANSPLHF. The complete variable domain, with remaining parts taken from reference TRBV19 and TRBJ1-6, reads DGGITQSPKYLFRKEGQNVTLSCEQNLNHDAMYWYRQDPGQGLRLIYYSQIVNDFQKGDIAEGYSVSREKKESFPLTVTSAQKNPTAFYLCASSIEAAANSPLHFGNGTRLTVT.

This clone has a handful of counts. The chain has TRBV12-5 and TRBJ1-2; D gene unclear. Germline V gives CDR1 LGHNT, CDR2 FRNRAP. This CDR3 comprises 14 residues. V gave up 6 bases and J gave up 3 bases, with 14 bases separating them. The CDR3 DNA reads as TGTGCTAGTGGAAGAGAACGAGATCACTATGGCTACACCTTC. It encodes CASGRERDHYGYTF.